The clone carrying this TCR beta chain was found many times. The data originate from a study of metastatic and nonmetastatic thyroid tumors. Germline CDR1 and CDR2: SGHDT and YYEEEE. CDR3 length equals 14 residues. With V trimmed by 0 bases and J by 10 bases, 4 bases remained unmatched. TCRdb reprocessed the PCR reads using MiXCR. The sample carries about 21,000 clones, approximately 20% recorded once. Treatment of any kind had been given to no patient before thyroid surgery. This clonotype was obtained from a male donor with papillary thyroid cancer or a benign thyroid nodule (not recorded which). Some clones in this sample may be carry-over from other donors' samples. Sequencing was done on a sample of blood. The chain uses TRBV5-6 and TRBJ2-1, with 10 nucleotides matching TRBD1. For the CDR3, the DNA is TGTGCCAGCAGCTTGGTTTTGACAGGGGGCGAGCAGTTCTTC. Protein sequence: CASSLVLTGGEQFF.